The clone carrying this TCR beta chain has a count of ten or more. CDR3 and TCR beta VDJ profiling relied on genomic DNA as the template. In TCRdb, the reads were re-called with MiXCR into one record per CDR3 protein. The table has under 200,000 distinct CDR3 sequences, more than 40% seen once. The record originates from a study of CD8+CD57+ T cells in acquired aplastic anemia. Patients picked for sequencing had shown CD8+CD57+ cell expansion detected by flow cytometry. Sequencing was done on a sample of sorted CD4+, CD8+, or CD8+CD57+ T cells (not recorded which) from PBMCs. This sequence was found in a human donor with aplastic anemia.

CDR3 coding DNA: TGTGCCAGTAGTTGGGGACAGGACTACGAGCAGTACTTC. Residues: CASSWGQDYEQYF. The chain combines TRBV19 with TRBJ2-7; 8 nucleotides line up with TRBD1. The CDR3 totals 13 residues. Germline loops: CDR1 LNHDA, CDR2 SQIVND (reference sequence). V lost 5 bases to trimming and J lost 3 bases; unmatched junction nucleotides: 3.